A single sample is the source of the 3 T cell receptor beta chains below, sequenced in a study of blood T cell repertoires in COVID-19. TCRdb's copy holds only in-frame clones and misses some; the assay was immunoSEQ multiplex PCR. In the table there are 250,000 to 400,000 clones, 75% to 90% of which are singletons. The sample taken for sequencing was PBMCs or T cells enriched from blood (not recorded which). The origin of the receptors is a woman aged 25 to 39 who had been exposed to COVID-19.

The chain employs TRBV9 and TRBJ1-5; D is perhaps TRBD1 (6 bases). Germline assignment: CDR1 SGDLS and CDR2 YYNGEE. Trimming took 3 bases from V and 3 from J, leaving 13 bases between them. The CDR3 is 15 amino acids. CDR3 residues: CASSAQGSSNQPQHF. The CDR3 nucleotides read TGTGCCAGCAGCGCTCAGGGGTCATCCAATCAGCCCCAGCATTTT.

Ten or more counts support this clone. The CDR3, as DNA: TGTGCCAGCAGCCAGATGACTAGCGGGGCCCGGAAAAACATTCAGTACTTC. Translation gives CASSQMTSGARKNIQYF. The chain recombines TRBV3-1 (or the pseudogene TRBV3-2) with TRBJ2-4, with 11 bases lining up with TRBD2. V lost 3 bases to trimming and J lost 4 bases; unmatched junction nucleotides: 8. The germline V gene encodes CDR1 LGHDT and CDR2 YNNKEL (reference sequence). The CDR3 covers 17 residues.

V usage is TRBV5-5 and J usage is TRBJ1-1; TRBD1 aligns across 9 bases. This CDR3 region has 15 residues. Germline-derived CDR1 and CDR2 are SGHKS and YYEKEE (reference sequence). V shed 4 bases, J shed 4 bases, and the junction held 8 bases outside the gene matches. DNA of the CDR3: TGTGCCAGCAGCCGTGCCGGGACAGGGTCCACTGAAGCTTTCTTT. It encodes CASSRAGTGSTEAFF.